The sequence of this T cell receptor (beta chain) was determined in a study of shared clonotypes between healthy human individuals. A word on this clone: Its target is unknown.

Broader study findings: Generally, estimated richness proved larger in naive subsets than it did in memory subsets.

Positive CCR7 selection of CD45RO-negative cells yielded the naive CD8 cells, and terminally differentiated effector memory CD45RA+ cells were excluded. This CDR3 is 13 amino acids long. The ends lost 3 bases at V and 3 bases at J; junction bases unmatched: 2. The germline gives CDR1 MNHEY, CDR2 SMNVEV (reference sequence). The table came from immunoSEQ multiplex PCR; TCRdb's copy has only in-frame clones and leaves some out. Among approximately 2,000,000 clones listed, 93% were seen once. The rearrangement joins TRBV27 to TRBJ2-7, with 7 bases fitting TRBD2. Sequencing was done on a sample of naive CD8+ T cells from PBMCs. This sequence was found in a man aged 18 to 30 in good health. Some clones in this sample may be carry-over from other donors' samples. CDR3 in DNA: TGTGCCAGCAGTTTCGCGGGAGTCTACGAGCAGTACTTC. Its translation: CASSFAGVYEQYF.